This T cell receptor beta chain was sequenced during a study of blood T cell repertoires in COVID-19. On the study more broadly: From T cells, B-cell-depleted T cells, or PBMCs came the material, which was cDNA or gDNA.

Here immunoSEQ multiplex PCR was the method, and the copy in TCRdb shows in-frame clones only, minus some. Among some 180,000 clones listed, approximately 85% were seen once. V lost 5 bases and J 1 base, leaving 11 bases between the germline ends. The length of the CDR3 is 14 residues. The germline CDR1 and CDR2 sequences are SEHNR and FQNEAQ (reference sequence). Across 24 US areas, participants ranged in age from 18 to 89 years. Cohorts were determined from participant-reported clinical history. The chain carries TRBV7-9 and TRBJ1-1; weak D call: TRBD1 (5 bases). The sequenced sample was PBMCs or T cells enriched from blood (not recorded which). The source of this sequence is a man in his forties who had recovered from COVID-19. The CDR3 DNA reads as TGTGCCAGCAGCCCGGACATGCGGAACACTGAAGCTTTCTTT. Residues: CASSPDMRNTEAFF.